What follows are 20 T cell receptor beta chains derived from one specimen sequenced in a study of cytomegalovirus exposure and HLA in healthy donors. The primer mix had 60 Vbeta and 13 Jbeta primers. TCRdb's copy holds only in-frame clones and misses some; the assay was immunoSEQ multiplex PCR. The sample shows roughly 99,000 clones, 79% of them seen only once. Sequenced: PBMCs. These receptors were obtained from a woman between 40 and 50 years old in good health and CMV-seronegative.

This clone was seen only a few times. The rearrangement links TRBV6-5 to TRBJ2-3; D not certain. Looked up from germline, CDR1 is MNHEY and CDR2 is SVGAGI. This CDR3 has 15 residues. Trimming took 0 bases from V and 1 from J, leaving 8 bases between them. The CDR3 spells CASSYSTYGTDTQYF. The CDR3 coding sequence is TGTGCCAGCAGTTACTCTACCTACGGCACAGATACGCAGTATTTT.

The CDR3 region has the DNA TGTGCCAGTATGGGGACAGTCGGCTCACCCCTCCACTTT. As protein: CASMGTVGSPLHF. The chain joins TRBV19 to TRBJ1-6; 7 bases align to TRBD1. CDR1 LNHDA and CDR2 SQIVND come from the germline V gene (reference sequence). V gave up 7 bases and J gave up 10 bases; unmatched junction bases: 7. The CDR3 loop spans 13 amino acids.

The chain has TRBV9 and TRBJ2-3, with 8 bases fitting TRBD1. The CDR3 extends over 13 amino acids. Unmatched junction bases numbered 4, after V lost 4 bases and J lost 6 bases. Germline loops: CDR1 SGDLS, CDR2 YYNGEE. CDR3 sequence: CASSLRQGDTQYF. CDR3 in DNA: TGTGCCAGCAGCTTGCGACAGGGGGATACGCAGTATTTT.

The V gene is TRBV5-6, the J gene TRBJ2-5, with 8 bases aligning to TRBD1. The CDR3 length is 15 residues. J lost 5 bases, V lost 4 bases, and 10 bases had no gene match. Germline assignment: CDR1 SGHDT and CDR2 YYEEEE. The CDR3 DNA follows: TGTGCCAGCAGCCGGAGGACAGGGTGGATGGAGACCCAGTACTTC. It is translated as CASSRRTGWMETQYF.

V and J are TRBV7-9 and TRBJ1-5; D call uncertain. Per the germline V gene, CDR1 is SEHNR and CDR2 is FQNEAQ (reference sequence). With 5 bases removed from V and 1 base from J, the gap between germline ends came to 9 bases. The CDR3 has 14 residues. CDR3 amino acids: CASSLTESNQPQHF. CDR3 in DNA: TGTGCCAGCAGCCTAACAGAGAGCAATCAGCCCCAGCATTTT.

V and J are TRBV27 and TRBJ1-2; D gene unclear. V was trimmed by 6 bases and J by 4 bases, leaving 12 bases between them. The CDR3 contains 13 residues. The germline CDR1 and CDR2 sequences are MNHEY and SMNVEV (reference sequence). The CDR3 is CASSRRHLYGYTF. In nucleotides, the CDR3 is TGTGCCAGCAGCAGAAGACACCTCTATGGCTACACCTTC.

The V and J genes are TRBV7-9 and TRBJ2-2; D uncertain. The ends were cut back, 4 bases at V and 4 bases at J, with 7 bases in the middle. The CDR3 runs to 13 residues. Germline V gene data show CDR1 as SEHNR and CDR2 as FQNEAQ (reference sequence). CDR3 region: CASSSSSTGELFF. In DNA form, the CDR3 reads TGTGCCAGCAGCTCATCTAGCACCGGGGAGCTGTTTTTT.

The rearrangement links TRBV4-1 to TRBJ2-2; possibly TRBD1 for D (6 bases). The CDR3 spans 17 residues. CDR1 and CDR2 (germline): MGHRA, YSYEKL. V was cut by 3 bases and J by 3 bases, with 17 bases left in between. CDR3 in amino acids: CASSQADRQGYTGELFF. The DNA of the CDR3 is TGCGCCAGCAGCCAGGCCGACAGGCAGGGATACACCGGGGAGCTGTTTTTT.

This clone has just a few counts. V and J are TRBV4-3 and TRBJ2-6; no reliable D call. The V gene lost 0 bases and the J gene lost 1 base, with 7 bases spanning the gap. The CDR3 loop spans 16 amino acids. Germline V gene sequence: CDR1 LGHNA, CDR2 YSLEER. DNA of the CDR3: TGCGCCAGCAGCCAAGAATCCGGTTCTGGGGCCAACGTCCTGACTTTC. The encoded protein is CASSQESGSGANVLTF.

Concerning this clone: Other nucleotide sequences in the sample specify the same CDR3. This chain uses TRBV19 with TRBJ2-6, with TRBD1 identical over 7 bases. V lost 6 bases and J lost 2; bases outside the gene matches: 4. The CDR3 consists of 15 residues. CDR1 is LNHDA and CDR2 is SQIVND in the germline V gene (reference sequence). CDR3 amino acids: CASSYDRAGANVLTF. The CDR3 DNA is TGTGCCAGTAGCTACGACAGGGCTGGGGCCAACGTCCTGACTTTC.

Remarks on this clone: Its ends do not fully match the called genes, so a read error is possible. The V gene is TRBV6-1, the J gene TRBJ1-5; D might be TRBD1 (6 bases). The CDR3 covers 12 residues. Germline CDR1 MNHNS, CDR2 SASEGT. CDR3 protein: CASNRDHQPQNF. CDR3 in DNA: TGTGCCAGCAACAGGGACCATCAGCCCCAGAATTTT.

The rearrangement uses TRBV15 and TRBJ1-1; D ambiguous. CDR3 length: 14 amino acids. Trimming pared 9 bases from V and 1 base from J, leaving 15 bases between. Germline loops: CDR1 LNHNV, CDR2 YYDKDF (reference sequence). The CDR3 DNA is TGTGCCACGTCAACGGGGTGGCGGAACACTGAAGCTTTCTTT. It codes for CATSTGWRNTEAFF.

V is TRBV2 and J is TRBJ2-1; D might be TRBD1 (5 bases). The CDR3 contains 15 residues. The V gene's germline CDR1 is SNHLY and CDR2 FYNNEI. Between the trimmed V and J ends, which lost 5 bases and 8 bases, there was a span of 19 bases. CDR3 residues: CASSLGQGRVDEQFF. DNA for the CDR3: TGTGCCAGCAGTTTAGGCCAGGGAAGGGTTGATGAGCAGTTCTTC.

The chain recombines TRBV7-2 with TRBJ1-4; TRBD1 matches at 7 bases. The CDR3 is 15 residues long. Germline V gives CDR1 SGHTA, CDR2 FQGNSA. With V trimmed by 5 bases and J by 5 bases, 8 bases remained unmatched. The CDR3 nucleotides are TGTGCCAGCAGCCCTTCCGGGACAGCGAATGAAAAACTGTTTTTT. Translating gives CASSPSGTANEKLFF.

V and J are TRBV6-5 and TRBJ1-1, with D unresolved. Germline loops: CDR1 MNHEY, CDR2 SVGAGI. V was shortened by 2 bases and J by 1 base, with 5 bases between the two germline ends. The CDR3 consists of 13 residues. CDR3: CASSYRANTEAFF. The CDR3 coding sequence is TGTGCCAGCAGTTACCGCGCGAACACTGAAGCTTTCTTT.

In its sample, this clone was seen a few times. The rearrangement uses TRBV6-6 and TRBJ1-1, with TRBD1 matching over 7 bases. CDR1 and CDR2 from the germline V gene are MNHNY and SVGAGI (reference sequence). The CDR3 covers 13 residues. The junction had 2 bases not matched to a gene; V was cut back by 6 bases and J by 1 base. The CDR3 DNA reads TGTGCCAGCAGGACAGGGACGAACACTGAAGCTTTCTTT. Protein: CASRTGTNTEAFF.

This clone was recorded a few times. The V call is TRBV4-1, the J call TRBJ1-1; 8 bases agree with TRBD1. Germline loops: CDR1 MGHRA, CDR2 YSYEKL. With 6 bases clipped from V and 2 bases from J, the junction kept 17 bases outside the gene matches. The CDR3 runs 18 residues. The CDR3 is CASSRGGRGRGVNTEAFF. In nucleotides, the CDR3 is TGCGCCAGCAGTAGAGGGGGCAGGGGGCGCGGGGTCAACACTGAAGCTTTCTTT.

This clone was picked up a small number of times. V and J are TRBV5-1 and TRBJ1-4, with 10 bases aligning to TRBD1. Trimming at V came to 4 bases and at J to 5 bases, leaving 2 bases not matched to a gene. CDR3 length equals 14 residues. Germline V gene lookup returns CDR1 SGHRS and CDR2 YFSETQ. The chain's CDR3 is CASSQGQGNEKLFF. Written as DNA, the CDR3 is TGCGCCAGCAGCCAGGGACAGGGGAATGAAAAACTGTTTTTT.

V usage is TRBV10-3 and J usage is TRBJ2-3, with D perhaps TRBD1 (5 bases). Germline V lookup: CDR1 ENHRY, CDR2 SYGVKD. The CDR3 is 13 residues long. Trimming removed 3 bases at V and 1 base at J, with 5 bases between. DNA of the CDR3: TGTGCCATCAGTGAAGGGGGCACAGATACGCAGTATTTT. Translated, it gives CAISEGGTDTQYF.

The chain recombines TRBV28 with TRBJ1-2; no firm D call. Trimming removed 3 bases at V and 8 bases at J, with 19 bases between. The CDR3 has 15 amino acids. CDR1 and CDR2 from the germline V gene are MDHEN and SYDVKM. This chain's CDR3 is CASSFSDTMDRGYTF. The CDR3 DNA reads as TGTGCCAGCAGTTTCTCCGACACCATGGATAGGGGCTACACCTTC.